This entry lists 23 T cell receptor beta chains sequenced from one sample in a study of blood T cell repertoires in COVID-19. Here immunoSEQ multiplex PCR was the method, and the copy in TCRdb shows in-frame clones only, minus some. Altogether about 200,000 clones are present, around 83% being singletons, with the ten largest covering approximately 13%. The material sequenced was peripheral blood. These receptors originate from a human donor in a cohort sampled during active COVID-19.

The V gene is TRBV3-1 (or the pseudogene TRBV3-2), the J gene TRBJ2-3; D possibly corresponds to TRBD1 (6 bases). With 3 bases removed from V and 3 bases from J, the gap between germline ends came to 16 bases. CDR1 is LGHDT and CDR2 is YNNKEL in the germline V gene (reference sequence). The CDR3 sequence is 16 residues long. The CDR3 DNA follows: TGTGCCAGCAGCCATGTAAGGGGCCAGGGGACAGATACGCAGTATTTT. Protein: CASSHVRGQGTDTQYF.

This clone was recorded once. V is TRBV7-9 and J is TRBJ2-2, with no clear D. This CDR3 has 13 amino acids. The V gene's germline CDR1 is SEHNR and CDR2 FQNEAQ (reference sequence). V dropped 3 bases and J dropped 4 bases, with 6 bases sitting between them. Here the CDR3 reads CASSFTSTGELFF. In nucleotides, the CDR3 is TGTGCCAGCAGCTTTACATCCACCGGGGAGCTGTTTTTT.

This clone came up many times. This rearrangement joins TRBV18 to TRBJ1-2; no reliable D call. Trimming removed 3 bases from V and 0 bases from J, with 11 bases in between. Germline CDR1 is KGHSH and CDR2 is LQKENI. The length of the CDR3 is 15 residues. CDR3 in DNA: TGTGCCAGCTCACCTGTTGCCGGGACTAACTATGGCTACACCTTC. It codes for CASSPVAGTNYGYTF.

The CDR3 DNA sequence: TGCGCCAGCAGCCGCCGCGAGGGGCAGGGGACTGAAGCTTTCTTT. Protein: CASSRREGQGTEAFF. The V and J genes are TRBV4-1 and TRBJ1-1, with D perhaps TRBD1 (6 bases). Germline V gene sequence: CDR1 MGHRA, CDR2 YSYEKL. The CDR3 sequence is 15 residues long. V dropped 4 bases and J dropped 5 bases, with 17 bases sitting between them.

The chain uses TRBV2 and TRBJ2-2, with TRBD1 matching 7 bases. The CDR3 loop spans 15 amino acids. Germline CDR1 reads SNHLY; CDR2 reads FYNNEI. J gave up 3 bases and V 7 bases, and 8 bases lay outside the gene matches. Here the CDR3 DNA reads TGTGCCAGCAAGGGTGGACAGGCCTACACCGGGGAGCTGTTTTTT. Translating it yields CASKGGQAYTGELFF.

The rearrangement links TRBV6-5 to TRBJ2-7, with 7 nucleotides matching TRBD1. Losses at the gene ends were 0 bases for V and 2 bases for J; bases not matched to a gene: 7. Germline CDR1 and CDR2: MNHEY and SVGAGI. CDR3 size: 16 residues. CDR3: CASSYSSGQVTYEQYF. CDR3 DNA sequence: TGTGCCAGCAGTTACTCATCAGGACAGGTGACCTACGAGCAGTACTTC.

V usage is TRBV6-5 and J usage is TRBJ2-7; tentative D call: TRBD2 (5 bases). In germline, CDR1 is MNHEY, CDR2 SVGAGI. Trimming cost V 8 bases and J 3 bases, with 8 bases left between them. The CDR3 extends over 11 amino acids. The CDR3 bases are TGTGCCAGCCGGGGTCGCTACGAGCAGTACTTC. Amino acids: CASRGRYEQYF.

This clone was detected a few times. V is TRBV15 and J is TRBJ2-3; 8 bases map to TRBD2. The ends lost 2 bases at V and 1 base at J; junction bases unmatched: 2. CDR1 and CDR2 (germline): LNHNV, YYDKDF (reference sequence). The CDR3 sequence is 15 residues long. CDR3 bases: TGTGCCACCAGCAGACGACTAGCGCGCACAGATACGCAGTATTTT. This sequence encodes CATSRRLARTDTQYF. Complete variable domain (other parts from reference TRBV15 and TRBJ2-3): DAMVIQNPRYQVTQFGKPVTLSCSQTLNHNVMYWYQQKSSQAPKLLFHYYDKDFNNEADTPDNFQSRRPNTSFCFLDIRSPGLGDTAMYLCATSRRLARTDTQYFGPGTRLTVL.

In its sample, this clone was seen once. The chain is built from TRBV14 and TRBJ1-3; perhaps TRBD1 as D (5 bases). CDR1 and CDR2 (germline): SGHDN, FVKESK. V dropped 4 bases and J dropped 8 bases, with 24 bases sitting between them. The CDR3 covers 17 residues. The CDR3 sequence: CASSPAGTSGRAHTIYF. The CDR3 nucleotides read TGTGCCAGCAGCCCAGCCGGGACCTCCGGGAGGGCGCACACCATATATTTT.

The chain links TRBV4-1 to TRBJ2-5; 8 bases agree with TRBD2. CDR3 length: 17 residues. Trimming took 1 base from V and 1 from J; bases not matched to a gene: 8. CDR1 and CDR2 (germline): MGHRA, YSYEKL. CDR3 sequence reads: CASSQGVLAGLQETQYF. As DNA, the CDR3 is TGCGCCAGCAGCCAAGGAGTTCTAGCGGGCCTCCAAGAGACCCAGTACTTC.

The chain has TRBV9 and TRBJ2-1, with 8 nucleotides matching TRBD2. Trimming removed 3 bases from V and 3 bases from J; junction bases left unmatched: 5. Germline values: CDR1 SGDLS, CDR2 YYNGEE. There are 15 residues in the CDR3. The CDR3 here is CASSGEREYYNEQFF. CDR3 in DNA: TGTGCCAGCAGCGGCGAGCGGGAGTACTACAATGAGCAGTTCTTC. Together with reference TRBV9 and TRBJ2-1, the CDR3 gives the full variable domain: DSGVTQTPKHLITATGQRVTLRCSPRSGDLSVYWYQQSLDQGLQFLIQYYNGEERAKGNILERFSAQQFPDLHSELNLSSLELGDSALYFCASSGEREYYNEQFFGPGTRLTVL.

The V gene is TRBV28, the J gene TRBJ2-4; 10 positions match TRBD2. The J segment lost 9 bases and the V segment lost 6 bases, leaving 11 bases of the junction unmatched. Germline V gene lookup returns CDR1 MDHEN and CDR2 SYDVKM. The CDR3 consists of 15 residues. The CDR3: CASRLTGTSAGIQYF. In DNA form, the CDR3 reads TGTGCCAGCAGGCTGACCGGGACTAGCGCCGGCATTCAGTACTTC.

The chain has TRBV4-1 and TRBJ2-5; D is perhaps TRBD2 (7 bases). The V end was cut by 2 bases, the J end by 4 bases, with 11 bases between. This CDR3 has 14 amino acids. Per germline, CDR1 MGHRA and CDR2 YSYEKL. CDR3 sequence: CASSQMGGRETQYF. DNA for the CDR3: TGCGCCAGCAGCCAAATGGGGGGGCGAGAGACCCAGTACTTC.

The genes are TRBV18 and TRBJ1-1; possibly TRBD1 for D (5 bases). CDR3 length: 14 amino acids. Germline values: CDR1 KGHSH, CDR2 LQKENI. Deletions cut 3 bases from V and 9 bases from J, with 17 bases between. CDR3 amino acids: CASSPSSGATKAFF. The CDR3 bases are TGTGCCAGCTCACCCTCAAGTGGGGCGACGAAAGCTTTCTTT.

This clone was seen only a few times. The chain recombines TRBV2 with TRBJ2-1; the match to TRBD2 covers 12 bases. The length of the CDR3 is 15 residues. The V gene's germline CDR1 is SNHLY and CDR2 FYNNEI. The J segment lost 6 bases and the V segment lost 6 bases, leaving 6 bases of the junction unmatched. In nucleotides, the CDR3 is TGTGCCAGCAGAGTGACTAGCGGGAGCAGCAATGAGCAGTTCTTC. Amino acid sequence: CASRVTSGSSNEQFF. The whole variable domain, filled in from reference TRBV2 and TRBJ2-1, reads EPEVTQTPSHQVTQMGQEVILRCVPISNHLYFYWYRQILGQKVEFLVSFYNNEISEKSEIFDDQFSVERPDGSNFTLKIRSTKLEDSAMYFCASRVTSGSSNEQFFGPGTRLTVL.

The chain joins TRBV21-1 to TRBJ2-5; whether TRBD1, the table's D call, matches the DNA was not checked. TRBV21-1 is flagged as a pseudogene. CDR3 size: 18 residues. The CDR3 region is CASTRDRDFARWRETQYF. For the CDR3, the DNA is TGTGCCAGCACGCGGGACAGGGATTTTGCAAGATGGCGGGAGACCCAGTACTTC.

This clone was found once. The V and J genes are TRBV27 and TRBJ2-3; 9 bases match TRBD2. The CDR3 consists of 16 residues. Per the germline V gene, CDR1 is MNHEY and CDR2 is SMNVEV (reference sequence). The J segment lost 0 bases and the V segment lost 3 bases, leaving 4 bases of the junction unmatched. The CDR3 DNA sequence: TGTGCCAGCAGTTTGACTAGCGGTTTTAGCACAGATACGCAGTATTTT. It translates to CASSLTSGFSTDTQYF.

The chain couples TRBV12-3 or TRBV12-4 to TRBJ1-1, with no clear D. CDR3 length equals 12 residues. The germline V and J ends were trimmed by 2 bases and 8 bases, with 9 bases remaining between them. The CDR3 reads CASSLRQTEAFF. The CDR3 coding sequence is TGTGCCAGCAGTTTAAGACAAACCGAAGCTTTCTTT.

The V gene is TRBV5-1, the J gene TRBJ2-2; TRBD2 agrees at 10 bases. This CDR3 spans 17 amino acids. Germline V gene data show CDR1 as SGHRS and CDR2 as YFSETQ. Unmatched junction bases numbered 9, after V lost 0 bases and J lost 7 bases. The CDR3 region has the DNA TGCGCCAGCAGCTTGGATCTAGCGGGAGTAGGAGTCGGGGAGCTGTTTTTT. Protein: CASSLDLAGVGVGELFF.

This clone was seen only once. The chain links TRBV18 to TRBJ1-3; maybe TRBD1 (6 bases). The CDR3 spans 15 residues. Germline CDR1 KGHSH, CDR2 LQKENI. Trimming removed 6 bases from V and 3 bases from J, with 15 bases in between. The chain's CDR3 is CASSHQAQGGNTIYF. DNA for the CDR3: TGTGCCAGCTCCCATCAGGCACAGGGTGGAAACACCATATATTTT. The full variable domain, rest sourced from reference TRBV18 and TRBJ1-3, is NAGVMQNPRHLVRRRGQEARLRCSPMKGHSHVYWYRQLPEEGLKFMVYLQKENIIDESGMPKERFSAEFPKEGPSILRIQQVVRGDSAAYFCASSHQAQGGNTIYFGEGSWLTVV.

The J gene is TRBJ2-7, the V gene TRBV5-4; D is perhaps TRBD1 (6 bases). Trimming shortened V by 3 bases and J by 0 bases, and 16 bases separated the two germline ends. The germline CDR1 and CDR2 sequences are SGHNT and YYREEE (reference sequence). The CDR3 sequence is 16 residues long. The CDR3 sequence: CASSSTRDMGSYEQYF. CDR3 sequence (DNA): TGTGCCAGCAGCTCCACCCGGGACATGGGCTCCTACGAGCAGTACTTC. The variable domain in full, with the rest retrieved from reference TRBV5-4 and TRBJ2-7, is ETGVTQSPTHLIKTRGQQVTLRCSSQSGHNTVSWYQQALGQGPQFIFQYYREEENGRGNFPPRFSGLQFPNYSSELNVNALELDDSALYLCASSSTRDMGSYEQYFGPGTRLTVT.

The V call is TRBV7-9, the J call TRBJ2-3, with D tentatively TRBD2 (5 bases). In germline, CDR1 is SEHNR, CDR2 FQNEAQ (reference sequence). Trimming took 4 bases from V and 5 from J, leaving 13 bases between them. The CDR3 contains 14 residues. The CDR3 DNA follows: TGTGCCAGCAGCTCCAGCGGAGCCGGAGATACGCAGTATTTT. Translated, it gives CASSSSGAGDTQYF.

This clone was seen a single time. The chain combines TRBV7-9 with TRBJ1-5, with TRBD1 identical over 7 bases. V lost 0 bases and J lost 2; bases outside the gene matches: 1. Germline loops: CDR1 SEHNR, CDR2 FQNEAQ (reference sequence). There are 15 residues in the CDR3. The CDR3 reads CASSLAGGGNQPQHF. As DNA, the CDR3 is TGTGCCAGCAGCTTAGCAGGGGGCGGCAATCAGCCCCAGCATTTT. Together with reference TRBV7-9 and TRBJ1-5, the CDR3 gives the full variable domain: DTGVSQNPRHKITKRGQNVTFRCDPISEHNRLYWYRQTLGQGPEFLTYFQNEAQLEKSRLLSDRFSAERPKGSFSTLEIQRTEQGDSAMYLCASSLAGGGNQPQHFGDGTRLSIL.